These 23 T cell receptor beta chains originate from one sample sequenced in a study of T cells after somatic rescue of genetic block. The repertoire was sequenced with immunoSEQ multiplex PCR; TCRdb's copy has only in-frame clones and lacks some. The data contain just over 14,000 clones, less than 75% of them seen just once; the ten biggest clones take up approximately 30%. Sequencing was done on a sample of peripheral blood mononuclear cells (PBMCs). These receptors all stem from a man aged 18-30 years.

This clone was seen more than once but under ten times. This chain connects TRBV5-1 to TRBJ1-3, with D unresolved. Per germline, CDR1 SGHRS and CDR2 YFSETQ. V was trimmed by 0 bases and J by 0 bases, leaving 4 bases between them. This CDR3 region has 14 residues. The CDR3 loop reads CASSLGHSGNTIYF. CDR3 bases: TGCGCCAGCAGCTTGGGACACTCTGGAAACACCATATATTTT.

CDR3 coding DNA: TGCGCCAGCAGCTTGGCGGGGAATGAAAAACTGTTTTTT. Translating gives CASSLAGNEKLFF. This chain connects TRBV5-1 to TRBJ1-4; D unclear. The V and J ends lost 0 bases and 5 bases respectively, with 5 bases between them. Per germline, CDR1 SGHRS and CDR2 YFSETQ. This CDR3 is 13 amino acids long.

This clone was detected a few times. The chain is built from TRBV5-1 and TRBJ1-4; D not certain. Germline V gene sequence: CDR1 SGHRS, CDR2 YFSETQ. Trimming shortened V by 4 bases and J by 6 bases, and 16 bases separated the two germline ends. This CDR3 spans 15 amino acids. The CDR3 loop reads CASSIRSLRDEKLFF. As DNA, the CDR3 is TGCGCCAGCAGCATAAGGTCTCTGAGAGATGAAAAACTGTTTTTT.

The CDR3 DNA reads TGTGCCAGCAGCCAGGGGGGAGCTGGATACGAGCAGTACTTC. As protein: CASSQGGAGYEQYF. J is TRBJ2-5 and V is TRBV4-2, with a possible D match to TRBD2 (6 bases). The J call may be in error: the DNA end matches TRBJ2-7 better. Looked up from germline, CDR1 is LGHNA and CDR2 is YNFKEQ. This CDR3 spans 14 amino acids.

This clone was counted between two and nine times. The rearrangement links TRBV6-1 to TRBJ1-3; no reliable D call. Germline CDR1 and CDR2: MNHNS and SASEGT. The CDR3 extends over 12 amino acids. V lost 5 bases to trimming and J lost 7 bases, with 9 bases between them. The CDR3 DNA follows: TGTGCCAGCAGTTTTTGGGTGAACACCATATATTTT. Protein sequence: CASSFWVNTIYF.

In DNA, the CDR3 is TGTGCCAGCAGTTATTCGAATTACCAAGGCTCCGCTTACGAGCAGTACTTC. Translating it yields CASSYSNYQGSAYEQYF. V and J are TRBV6-9 and TRBJ2-5; no clear D gene. The last part of the DNA fits TRBJ2-7 better; the J call may be wrong. The CDR3 runs to 17 residues. CDR1 is MNHGY, CDR2 SVAAGI, per germline.

The chain recombines TRBV19 with TRBJ1-2; D is unresolved. CDR1 LNHDA and CDR2 SQIVND come from the germline V gene (reference sequence). V shed 10 bases and J shed 5 bases, with 14 bases lying between them. This CDR3 is 12 amino acids long. CDR3 in amino acids: CATAQRAYGYTF. CDR3 DNA sequence: TGTGCCACCGCGCAGCGGGCGTATGGCTACACCTTC.

This clone has only one observation. V gene TRBV5-4 combines with J gene TRBJ2-5; D might be TRBD2 (5 bases). V lost 6 bases to trimming and J lost 4 bases, with 7 bases between them. The CDR3 loop spans 11 amino acids. Germline CDR1 is SGHNT and CDR2 is YYREEE (reference sequence). The CDR3 spells CASTGGETQYF. CDR3 coding DNA: TGTGCCAGCACTGGAGGAGAGACCCAGTACTTC.

This clone was seen only a few times. V usage is TRBV19 and J usage is TRBJ2-2; maybe TRBD2 (5 bases). The CDR3 has 17 residues. Germline assignment: CDR1 LNHDA and CDR2 SQIVND (reference sequence). The V and J ends lost 3 bases and 6 bases respectively, with 20 bases between them. CDR3 amino acids: CASSMLMEAAGAGELFF. The CDR3 DNA follows: TGTGCCAGTAGTATGCTCATGGAGGCGGCAGGAGCCGGGGAGCTGTTTTTT.

CDR3 in DNA: TGTGCCAGCAGTTCCCAACAGGGGCCCTACGAGCAGTACTTC. Encoded protein: CASSSQQGPYEQYF. The genes are TRBV27 and TRBJ2-7, with 7 bases matching TRBD1. Germline V lookup: CDR1 MNHEY, CDR2 SMNVEV (reference sequence). The CDR3 totals 14 residues. With 4 bases clipped from V and 2 bases from J, the junction kept 5 bases outside the gene matches.

This chain connects TRBV5-1 to TRBJ2-5; possibly TRBD2 for D (5 bases). Germline V gene lookup returns CDR1 SGHRS and CDR2 YFSETQ. Trimming pared 5 bases from V and 1 base from J, leaving 18 bases between. CDR3 size: 16 residues. The CDR3 coding sequence is TGCGCCAGCAGGATTACACCCGGCGGACTCCAAGAGACCCAGTACTTC. Protein sequence: CASRITPGGLQETQYF. Complete variable domain (other parts from reference TRBV5-1 and TRBJ2-5): KAGVTQTPRYLIKTRGQQVTLSCSPISGHRSVSWYQQTPGQGLQFLFEYFSETQRNKGNFPGRFSGRQFSNSRSEMNVSTLELGDSALYLCASRITPGGLQETQYFGPGTRLLVL.

The chain recombines TRBV19 with TRBJ2-7; a possible D gene is TRBD1 (6 bases). Germline V gives CDR1 LNHDA, CDR2 SQIVND (reference sequence). Trimming took 5 bases from V and 3 from J, leaving 11 bases between them. The CDR3 extends over 13 amino acids. In DNA form, the CDR3 reads TGTGCCAGTAGTTCGACAGGTTTCTACGAGCAGTACTTC. Its translation: CASSSTGFYEQYF.

The chain carries TRBV14 and TRBJ2-5, with a weak D call TRBD2 (6 bases). The CDR3 spans 14 residues. V lost 0 bases and J lost 3, with 8 bases in between. Germline assignment: CDR1 SGHDN and CDR2 FVKESK. CDR3 in amino acids: CASSQEWGEETQYF. In nucleotides, the CDR3 is TGTGCCAGCAGCCAAGAATGGGGGGAAGAGACCCAGTACTTC.

This chain uses TRBV6-6 with TRBJ2-2, with 12 nucleotides matching TRBD1. There are 15 residues in the CDR3. Trimming removed 5 bases from V and 7 bases from J; junction bases left unmatched: 5. CDR1 and CDR2 (germline): MNHNY, SVGAGI (reference sequence). The CDR3 reads CASSLGQGAVGELFF. The CDR3 DNA sequence: TGTGCCAGCAGTCTGGGACAGGGGGCGGTCGGGGAGCTGTTTTTT.

This clone was recorded a few times. This chain uses TRBV5-1 with TRBJ2-1; 9 nucleotides align to TRBD1. V trimming: 4 bases; J trimming: 4 bases; junction bases outside the gene matches: 3. The CDR3 runs 14 residues. CDR1 and CDR2 from the germline V gene are SGHRS and YFSETQ. The CDR3 DNA follows: TGCGCCAGCAGCATCGGGACAGGGTACAATGAGCAGTTCTTC. It translates to CASSIGTGYNEQFF.

The chain links TRBV7-2 to TRBJ1-4; D is unresolved. V lost 5 bases and J lost 1, with 5 bases in between. The germline CDR1 and CDR2 sequences are SGHTA and FQGNSA. The CDR3 is 13 residues long. CDR3 nucleotide sequence: TGTGCCAGCAGCCACGGAACTAATGAAAAACTGTTTTTT. Its translation is CASSHGTNEKLFF.

This clone has only one observation. This chain connects TRBV6-6 to TRBJ2-1; TRBD2 matches 12 bases. In germline, CDR1 is MNHNY, CDR2 SVGAGI (reference sequence). The CDR3 is 13 amino acids. Losses at the gene ends were 8 bases for V and 8 bases for J; bases not matched to a gene: 4. The CDR3: CASLAGGPDEQFF. The CDR3, as DNA: TGTGCCAGCCTAGCGGGGGGGCCGGATGAGCAGTTCTTC.

V and J are TRBV28 and TRBJ1-1, with D maybe TRBD1 (6 bases). This CDR3 is 14 amino acids long. The V end was cut by 2 bases, the J end by 7 bases, with 14 bases between. CDR1 and CDR2 from the germline V gene are MDHEN and SYDVKM. As DNA, the CDR3 is TGTGCCAGCAGTTTAGGGGGGGGCTTTAGTGAAGCTTTCTTT. This gives the protein CASSLGGGFSEAFF.

V usage is TRBV18 and J usage is TRBJ2-3; 10 bases fit TRBD2. CDR1 KGHSH and CDR2 LQKENI come from the germline V gene. CDR3 length: 17 residues. After removal of 3 bases from V and 6 bases from J, the junction contained 12 bases not matched to a gene. The CDR3 bases are TGTGCCAGCTCACCCCCAGAGCAGCGGGGGGGCGGCGATACGCAGTATTTT. Its translation is CASSPPEQRGGGDTQYF.

V usage is TRBV6-1 and J usage is TRBJ2-7; a possible D gene is TRBD1 (6 bases). Trimming removed 8 bases from V and 0 bases from J, with 14 bases in between. The CDR3 covers 14 residues. Germline loops: CDR1 MNHNS, CDR2 SASEGT. CDR3 nucleotide sequence: TGTGCCAGCCGAAACCGGGACACCTCCTACGAGCAGTACTTC. It yields the protein CASRNRDTSYEQYF.

This chain uses TRBV6-5 with TRBJ1-2, with TRBD1 as a possible D gene (6 bases). The CDR3 runs 14 residues. Germline-derived CDR1 and CDR2 are MNHEY and SVGAGI. Deletions cut 2 bases from V and 2 bases from J, with 9 bases between. This CDR3 reads CASSYGQGNYGYTF. CDR3 bases: TGTGCCAGCAGTTACGGCCAGGGGAACTATGGCTACACCTTC.

This clone showed up just once. The V call is TRBV6-6, the J call TRBJ2-7, with 9 bases lining up with TRBD2. The CDR3 extends over 15 amino acids. Germline V gene lookup returns CDR1 MNHNY and CDR2 SVGAGI (reference sequence). Unmatched junction bases numbered 6, after V lost 2 bases and J lost 4 bases. The CDR3 coding sequence is TGTGCCAGCAGTTACGCGGGAGGGGGGATTTACGAGCAGTACTTC. Residues: CASSYAGGGIYEQYF.

This chain's CDR3 is CASSTGTSAGELFF. Written as DNA, the CDR3 is TGTGCCAGCAGCACCGGGACGTCTGCCGGGGAGCTGTTTTTT. The V and J genes are TRBV11-3 and TRBJ2-2; TRBD1 or TRBD2 may be the D gene (5 bases each). Trimming left V 5 bases short and J 6 bases short, with 13 bases between. CDR1 and CDR2 from the germline V gene are SGHNT and YENEEA. The CDR3 consists of 14 residues.